Listed below are T cell receptor beta chains from one sample, sequenced in a study of blood T cells in healthy people across ages. TCRdb independently ran MiXCR on the 5' RACE reads; one entry per CDR3 protein. The data contain about 2 million distinct CDR3 sequences, 49% of them singletons. The sample consisted of blood. The source of these receptors is a woman aged 40 to 49 in good health. The CDR3 runs from the conserved cysteine through the conserved F or W. A D gene is named only where the DNA matches it firmly. Expanded clones get a size class; other rows say once, few or many, or leave the size out.

TRBV5-6,NA,NA,TRBJ1-5,TGTGCCAGCAGCTTGGCCGGGGGAGGGGGTGCCAATCAGCCCCAGCATTTT,CASSLAGGGGANQPQHF
TRBV5-1,NA,NA,TRBJ2-1,TGCGCCAGCAGCGTGGACTGGAACAATGAGCAGTTCTTC,CASSVDWNNEQFF
TRBV4-1,TRBD1,NA,TRBJ2-5,TGCGCCAGCAGCCAAGAGGGGGACAGTGAAGAGACCCAGTACTTC,CASSQEGDSEETQYF
TRBV4-2,NA,NA,TRBJ1-1,TGTGCCAGCAGCCAAGATCCAGGGACGGTGGCTTTCTTT,CASSQDPGTVAFF
TRBV4-1,NA,NA,TRBJ1-2,TGCGCCAGCGGCCAAGTGATAGCGATGAGAGCTAACTATGGCTACACCTTC,CASGQVIAMRANYGYTF
TRBV4-2,NA,NA,TRBJ2-7,TGTGCCAGCAGCCAAGCTGGGGAAAGCTCCTACGAGCAGTACTTC,CASSQAGESSYEQYF
TRBV28,NA,NA,TRBJ2-5,TGTGCCAGCAGTTCCGCCCTCACACAGTACTTC,CASSSALTQYF
TRBV28,TRBD2,many,TRBJ2-3,TGTGCCAGCAGTTCTAGCGGGGTCACAGATACGCAGTATTTT,CASSSSGVTDTQYF
TRBV27,NA,few,TRBJ1-1,TGTGCCAGCAGAAACCCTATGACTGAAGCTTTCTTT,CASRNPMTEAFF
TRBV5-6,NA,NA,TRBJ1-1,TGTGCCAGCAGCTTGGAGGCCTTCGAGAACACTGAAGCTTTCTTT,CASSLEAFENTEAFF
TRBV4-3,TRBD1,once,TRBJ2-1,TGCGCCAGCAGCCAACACGACAGGGACTCCTACAATGAGCAGTTCTTC,CASSQHDRDSYNEQFF
TRBV11-1,TRBD2,NA,TRBJ2-1,TGTGCCAGCAGCTTAGAAGTGTCTAGCGGGGGATTGGACAATGAGCAGTTCTTC,CASSLEVSSGGLDNEQFF
TRBV6-2/TRBV6-3,NA,NA,TRBJ2-5,TGTGCCAGCAGCCCGCCCTTGGGGGGTGGAAGAGAGACCCAGTACTTC,CASSPPLGGGRETQYF
TRBV12-3/TRBV12-4,NA,NA,TRBJ1-1,TGTGCCAGCAGTTCCCCCACAGTGGGAAACACTGAAGCTTTCTTT,CASSSPTVGNTEAFF
TRBV20-1,NA,NA,TRBJ2-1,TGCAGTGCTAGAGATTCGGGTAGCGCCCGGGGTGAGCAGTTCTTC,CSARDSGSARGEQFF
TRBV20-1,TRBD2,NA,TRBJ2-7,TGCAGTGCTAGTGCCCTAATAGCGGGACCCTACGAGCAGTACTTC,CSASALIAGPYEQYF
TRBV18,TRBD1,once,TRBJ1-6,TGTGCCAGTCGCCCGGAAATGACAGGGAATAATTCACCCCTCCACTTT,CASRPEMTGNNSPLHF
TRBV11-2,NA,few,TRBJ2-1,TGTGCCAGCAGTTCTACGTATCAGGGAATGGTCTACAATGAGCAGTTCTTC,CASSSTYQGMVYNEQFF
TRBV10-3,TRBD2,NA,TRBJ2-5,TGTGCCGTTGCCAGATCGGGGGGCCAAGAGACCCAGTACTTC,CAVARSGGQETQYF
TRBV5-5,NA,few,TRBJ1-1,TGTGCCAGCAGCTTGGCCGGAGGAGCGAACACTGAAGCTTTCTTT,CASSLAGGANTEAFF
TRBV19,NA,NA,TRBJ1-2,TGTACCAGTAGTATAGCGGGGGGCAGCAGAAGTGATGGCTACACCTTC,CTSSIAGGSRSDGYTF
TRBV20-1,NA,once,TRBJ2-7,TGCAGTGGTCTTAGCGGACCCTACGAGCAGTACTTC,CSGLSGPYEQYF
TRBV4-1,NA,NA,TRBJ2-3,TGCGCCAGCAGCCAAATCGGGGAAGCGGTCACAGATACGCAGTATTTT,CASSQIGEAVTDTQYF
TRBV5-5,TRBD1,NA,TRBJ1-6,TGTGCCAGCAGCTCCACAGGGGATAGGGCGTCACCCCTCCACTTT,CASSSTGDRASPLHF
TRBV29-1,TRBD2,NA,TRBJ2-3,TGCAGCGAAACTAGCGGGCGAGGAGATACGCAGTATTTT,CSETSGRGDTQYF
TRBV12-3/TRBV12-4,NA,NA,TRBJ2-1,TGTGCCAGCAGTTCCCCTTACAGACAGAATGAGCAGTTCTTC,CASSSPYRQNEQFF
TRBV7-2,NA,NA,TRBJ2-5,TGTGCCGGCAGCTTAGGAGCTAGCGAGACCCAGTACTTC,CAGSLGASETQYF
TRBV12-3/TRBV12-4,NA,NA,TRBJ2-7,TGTGCCAGCAGTAACTCCCTACGATACGAGCAGTACTTC,CASSNSLRYEQYF
TRBV19,NA,few,TRBJ2-1,TGTGCCAGTAGTACCGGGAGCAGGCAGTTCTTC,CASSTGSRQFF
TRBV28,TRBD1,NA,TRBJ1-2,TGTGCCAGCAGTTTAGGTAGACAGGGGAAAGGCTACACCTTC,CASSLGRQGKGYTF
TRBV7-9,NA,NA,TRBJ2-5,TGTGCCAGCAGCTTAAGTCCGAAAGAGACCCAGTACTTC,CASSLSPKETQYF
TRBV7-2,NA,once,TRBJ1-6,TGTGCCAGCAGCTTAGCACGGACGGGTATGAGTTCACCCCTCCACTTT,CASSLARTGMSSPLHF